This paragraph reports one T cell receptor (beta chain). V lost 0 bases and J 4 bases, leaving 12 bases between the germline ends. Germline CDR1 and CDR2: LNHDA and SQIVND (reference sequence). The CDR3 is 16 amino acids. The sample originates from a study of T cell clones after liver transplantation. Overall study: A pre-transplant mixed lymphocyte reaction with TCRbeta sequencing defined graft-donor-reactive clones followed in post-transplant blood.

Assay used: immunoSEQ multiplex PCR; TCRdb lists only in-frame clones, some missing. The sample holds 31,000 or so clones; around 94% are singletons and the top ten take approximately 26%. Sequences were derived from CD8+ T cells from blood, sampled 12 months after liver transplant. This TCR was sampled from a human patient who received a liver transplant. Some T cells may possibly be graft donor cells. The genes are TRBV19 and TRBJ2-2; D gene ambiguous. The CDR3 here is CASSIDGVSATGELFF. CDR3 nucleotides: TGTGCCAGTAGTATAGATGGGGTATCGGCCACCGGGGAGCTGTTTTTT.